Listed here are 15 T cell receptor beta chains from one sample, sequenced in a study of regulatory T cells in long-lasting Graves disease. Library construction for TCR beta used iRepertoire HTBI primers and Arm-PCR of CDR3 regions. One entry per CDR3 protein, called by TCRdb with MiXCR from the multiplex PCR reads. Of 520,000 or so distinct CDR3 sequences in the sample, about 12% were seen once. Time point indicated: newly diagnosed GD, antithyroid drugs for less than 3 months. Following extraction of RNA from PBMCs, that RNA was used to make the TCR library. The sample was also linked to a second study, of T cells in Graves' hyperthyroidism and ophthalmopathy.

The input for sequencing was peripheral blood mononuclear cells (PBMCs), taken at new diagnosis, from a patient treated with antithyroid drugs. These receptors came from a woman in her 30s with Graves disease.

Regarding this clonotype: The junction and the germline gene differ at one end; a read error may be behind it. V usage is TRBV28 and J usage is TRBJ1-2; maybe TRBD1 (6 bases). This CDR3 has 12 residues. The germline CDR1 and CDR2 sequences are MDHEN and SYDVKM. Written as DNA, the CDR3 is TGTGCCAGCAGTTCTAGGACAGTGGAAAGGGCCTTC. Translated, it gives CASSSRTVERAF.

There are many counts of this clonotype. The chain's CDR3 is CASSLRAGGPVEQFF. CDR3 sequence (DNA): TGTGCCAGCAGTCTACGAGCGGGAGGCCCGGTTGAGCAGTTCTTC. J is TRBJ2-1 and V is TRBV2; 9 nucleotides agree with TRBD2. Germline V gene lookup returns CDR1 SNHLY and CDR2 FYNNEI. This CDR3 has 15 residues. V was pared by 5 bases and J by 9 bases, with 11 bases of the junction left unmatched.

The chain recombines TRBV5-4 with TRBJ2-3, with D unresolved. From germline, CDR1 is SGHNT and CDR2 YYREEE (reference sequence). The CDR3 has 17 amino acids. Trimming took off 4 bases at V and 0 bases at J, with 18 bases between the two ends. CDR3: CASSLGSRVVSTDTQYF. CDR3 bases: TGTGCCAGCAGCCTAGGATCCCGCGTAGTTAGCACAGATACGCAGTATTTT.

The chain employs TRBV20-1 and TRBJ1-2; D is perhaps TRBD1 (5 bases). This CDR3 has 12 amino acids. Germline values: CDR1 DFQATT, CDR2 SNEGSKA (reference sequence). V was shortened by 1 base and J by 7 bases, with 10 bases between the two germline ends. CDR3 amino acids: CSARVQGSGYTF. In DNA, the CDR3 is TGCAGTGCTAGAGTGCAGGGAAGTGGCTACACCTTC.

Only a few counts were recorded for this clonotype. Just one base apart from a much larger clone, this may be a read error. The V call is TRBV11-3, the J call TRBJ2-1; D call uncertain. V lost 5 bases and J 2 bases, leaving 7 bases between the germline ends. The CDR3 runs 13 residues. Per germline, CDR1 SGHNT and CDR2 YENEEA. CDR3 sequence (DNA): TGTGCCAGCAGCCCCGACACCTACAATGAGCAGTTCTTC. This encodes CASSPDTYNEQFF.

The sample holds a few counts of this clonotype. The rearrangement uses TRBV24-1 and TRBJ2-3; D possibly corresponds to TRBD2 (6 bases). Trimming removed 1 base from V and 1 base from J, with 14 bases in between. The CDR3 is 17 residues long. Germline V gene sequence: CDR1 KGHDR, CDR2 SFDVKD. The CDR3 reads CATSDLGLARGTDTQYF. CDR3 DNA sequence: TGTGCCACCAGTGATTTAGGGCTAGCGAGAGGCACAGATACGCAGTATTTT.

The V and J genes are TRBV20-1 and TRBJ1-2, with no clear D. Deletions cut 0 bases from V and 1 base from J, with 18 bases between. The CDR3 totals 17 residues. The germline V gene has CDR1 DFQATT and CDR2 SNEGSKA (reference sequence). CDR3 amino acids: CSARDFSLRESNYGYTF. CDR3 nucleotides: TGCAGTGCTAGAGATTTCTCTTTAAGGGAAAGTAACTATGGCTACACCTTC.

The sample holds many counts of this clonotype. The V and J genes are TRBV20-1 and TRBJ2-7, with 8 positions matching TRBD1. The germline gives CDR1 DFQATT, CDR2 SNEGSKA (reference sequence). The CDR3 is 12 amino acids. Trimming removed 6 bases from V and 6 bases from J; junction bases left unmatched: 7. The CDR3: CSASDRAGEQYF. CDR3 nucleotides: TGCAGTGCCTCGGACAGGGCTGGCGAGCAGTACTTC.

Ten or more counts support this clonotype. This chain uses TRBV6-1 with TRBJ2-2; 12 nucleotides agree with TRBD2. This CDR3 region has 17 residues. V trimming: 5 bases; J trimming: 5 bases; junction bases outside the gene matches: 9. In germline, CDR1 is MNHNS, CDR2 SASEGT. The CDR3 region is CASSPIRTSGITGELFF. DNA of the CDR3: TGTGCCAGCAGTCCAATTCGGACTAGCGGGATAACCGGGGAGCTGTTTTTT.

Ten or more counts support this clonotype. The junction differs from germline at one of its ends, possibly a read error. DNA for the CDR3: TGTGCCAGCAGCCAAGGTCCCCAGGAGAGGCCTTATGGCTACACCTTC. This sequence encodes CASSQGPQERPYGYTF. V and J are TRBV4-1 and TRBJ1-2; no firm D call. The CDR3 spans 16 residues. Per germline, CDR1 MGHRA and CDR2 YSYEKL.

This chain connects TRBV28 to TRBJ2-1, with 13 bases lining up with TRBD2. This CDR3 contains 18 residues. Germline CDR1 reads MDHEN; CDR2 reads SYDVKM. Trimming took 4 bases from V and 1 from J; bases not matched to a gene: 7. The CDR3 DNA follows: TGTGCCAGCAGTTCCGGGACTAGCGGGATAATTTCCTACAATGAGCAGTTCTTC. Translation: CASSSGTSGIISYNEQFF.

The chain is built from TRBV27 and TRBJ1-1; 7 bases are a match to TRBD1. Germline loops: CDR1 MNHEY, CDR2 SMNVEV (reference sequence). CDR3 length equals 13 residues. V dropped 8 bases and J dropped 2; count of bases not matched to a gene: 5. In DNA form, the CDR3 reads TGTGCCAGCGGGAGGGGGCTTAACACTGAAGCTTTCTTT. This sequence encodes CASGRGLNTEAFF.

In its sample, this clonotype was seen many times. The V gene is TRBV11-3, the J gene TRBJ2-1, with D possibly called TRBD1 or TRBD2 (5 bases each). Germline V gene lookup returns CDR1 SGHNT and CDR2 YENEEA. The ends were cut back, 7 bases at V and 10 bases at J, with 20 bases in the middle. The CDR3 is 14 amino acids. Written as DNA, the CDR3 is TGTGCCAGCACCTCCGGCAGTTTCTGGGGGGAGCAGTTCTTC. Its protein product is CASTSGSFWGEQFF.

This clonotype was detected many times. V and J are TRBV11-2 and TRBJ2-7, with TRBD1 as a possible D gene (6 bases). The germline V gene has CDR1 SGHAT and CDR2 FQNNGV. CDR3 size: 13 residues. Trimming removed 7 bases from V and 4 bases from J, with 14 bases in between. The CDR3 reads CASTNYRDYEQYF. The CDR3 nucleotides read TGTGCCAGCACCAATTACAGGGATTACGAGCAGTACTTC.

This clonotype was seen many times. The chain has TRBV12-3 or TRBV12-4 and TRBJ1-5, with TRBD1 matching over 7 bases. The CDR3 loop spans 16 amino acids. The ends lost 2 bases at V and 4 bases at J; junction bases unmatched: 8. CDR3 coding DNA: TGTGCCAGCAGTTTACACGGGACAGTTGTTAATCAGCCCCAGCATTTT. It is translated as CASSLHGTVVNQPQHF.